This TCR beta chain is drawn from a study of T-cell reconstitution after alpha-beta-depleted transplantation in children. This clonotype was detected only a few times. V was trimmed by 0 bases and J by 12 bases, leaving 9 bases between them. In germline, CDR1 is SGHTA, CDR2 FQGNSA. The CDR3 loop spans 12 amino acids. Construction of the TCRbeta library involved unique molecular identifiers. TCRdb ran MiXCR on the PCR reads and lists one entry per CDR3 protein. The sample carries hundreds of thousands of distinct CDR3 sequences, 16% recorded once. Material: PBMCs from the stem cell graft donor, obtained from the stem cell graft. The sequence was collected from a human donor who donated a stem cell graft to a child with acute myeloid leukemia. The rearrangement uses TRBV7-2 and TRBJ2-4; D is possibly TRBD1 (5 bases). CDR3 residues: CASSLALGAQYF. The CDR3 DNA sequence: TGTGCCAGCAGCTTAGCTCTAGGGGCTCAGTACTTC.